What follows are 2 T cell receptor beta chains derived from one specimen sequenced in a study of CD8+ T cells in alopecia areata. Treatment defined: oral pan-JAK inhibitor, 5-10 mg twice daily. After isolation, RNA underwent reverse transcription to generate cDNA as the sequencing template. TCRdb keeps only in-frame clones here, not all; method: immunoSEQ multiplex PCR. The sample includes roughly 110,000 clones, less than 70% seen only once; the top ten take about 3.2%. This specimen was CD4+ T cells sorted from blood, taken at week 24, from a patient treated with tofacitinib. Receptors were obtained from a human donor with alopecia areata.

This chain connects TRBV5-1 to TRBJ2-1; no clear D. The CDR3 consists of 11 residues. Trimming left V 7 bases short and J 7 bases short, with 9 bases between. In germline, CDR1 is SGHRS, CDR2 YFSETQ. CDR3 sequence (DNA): TGCGCCAGCGGCCAACGAAATGAGCAGTTCTTC. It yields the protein CASGQRNEQFF.

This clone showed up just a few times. The CDR3 spells CASRRGTGLGTEAFF. CDR3 DNA sequence: TGTGCCAGCCGGAGGGGAACAGGGTTAGGAACTGAAGCTTTCTTT. This chain joins TRBV7-2 and TRBJ1-1; the D gene is possibly TRBD1 (6 bases). Per germline, CDR1 SGHTA and CDR2 FQGNSA. V dropped 8 bases and J dropped 5 bases, with 21 bases sitting between them. This CDR3 spans 15 amino acids. Drawing the rest from reference TRBV7-2 and TRBJ1-1, the complete variable domain is GAGVSQSPSNKVTEKGKDVELRCDPISGHTALYWYRQSLGQGLEFLIYFQGNSAPDKSGLPSDRFSAERTGGSVSTLTIQRTQQEDSAVYLCASRRGTGLGTEAFFGQGTRLTVV.